These 5 T cell receptor beta chains were all obtained from the same sample, sequenced in a study of cytomegalovirus exposure and HLA in healthy donors (dated by TCRdb to about 2017). The library was generated by the immunoSEQ multiplex PCR assay. For the multiplex PCR, a mixture combining 60 forward primers for TCR Vbeta segments and 13 reverse primers for TCR Jbeta segments was used. This immuneACCESS table, as held by TCRdb, lists in-frame sequences with V and J called but not all clones. Of the missing ones, under half trace to an unresolved V gene in checked studies; the others have no known cause. The sample includes about 130,000 clones, with 83% observed a single time. Roughly 1.2% of the sample is in the top ten clones. The sample comprised PBMCs. These TCRs come from a girl aged 2 to 9 in good health and CMV-seronegative.

This clone was seen only once. The genes are TRBV13 and TRBJ2-1, with D hard to call. The CDR3 has 12 residues. Deletions cut 4 bases from V and 7 bases from J, with 8 bases between. Looked up from germline, CDR1 is PRHDT and CDR2 is FYEKMQ (reference sequence). Here the CDR3 reads CASSSSANEQFF. The CDR3 nucleotides read TGTGCCAGCAGCTCCTCTGCGAATGAGCAGTTCTTC.

Notes on this clone: One end of the junction is discordant with germline, which a read error may explain. This chain connects TRBV14 to TRBJ1-1; 8 bases map to TRBD1. The germline CDR1 and CDR2 sequences are SGHDN and FVKESK. The CDR3 is 14 residues long. CDR3 residues: CASSPNRGVTVAFF. The DNA for the CDR3 is TGTGCCAGCAGCCCTAACAGGGGGGTCACTGTAGCTTTCTTT.

Details on this clone: Additional DNA sequences in this sample encode the identical CDR3. J is TRBJ2-1 and V is TRBV30, with D uncertain. Trimming cost V 0 bases and J 8 bases, with 5 bases left between them. The germline CDR1 and CDR2 sequences are GTSNPN and SVGIG (reference sequence). The CDR3 has 11 residues. This chain's CDR3 is CAWSVLHEQFF. CDR3 in DNA: TGTGCCTGGAGTGTCCTCCATGAGCAGTTCTTC. The full variable domain, its missing parts supplied by reference TRBV30 and TRBJ2-1, is SQTIHQWPATLVQPVGSPLSLECTVEGTSNPNLYWYRQAAGRGLQLLFYSVGIGQISSEVPQNLSASRPQDRQFILSSKKLLLSDSGFYLCAWSVLHEQFFGPGTRLTVL.

The rearrangement joins TRBV27 to TRBJ2-1, with no clear D. The germline V gene has CDR1 MNHEY and CDR2 SMNVEV (reference sequence). With 5 bases removed from V and 4 bases from J, the gap between germline ends came to 9 bases. This CDR3 contains 13 residues. For the CDR3, the DNA is TGTGCCAGCAGTCTCGTAGCTTACAATGAGCAGTTCTTC. As protein: CASSLVAYNEQFF.

This clone occurred a few times. The V and J genes are TRBV6-5 and TRBJ1-1; D gene uncertain. Germline V gene lookup returns CDR1 MNHEY and CDR2 SVGAGI. V was clipped by 6 bases and J by 5 bases, with 13 bases between them. The CDR3 covers 13 residues. The CDR3 here is CASSQTRVTEAFF. Written as DNA, the CDR3 is TGTGCCAGCAGCCAAACGAGGGTGACTGAAGCTTTCTTT.